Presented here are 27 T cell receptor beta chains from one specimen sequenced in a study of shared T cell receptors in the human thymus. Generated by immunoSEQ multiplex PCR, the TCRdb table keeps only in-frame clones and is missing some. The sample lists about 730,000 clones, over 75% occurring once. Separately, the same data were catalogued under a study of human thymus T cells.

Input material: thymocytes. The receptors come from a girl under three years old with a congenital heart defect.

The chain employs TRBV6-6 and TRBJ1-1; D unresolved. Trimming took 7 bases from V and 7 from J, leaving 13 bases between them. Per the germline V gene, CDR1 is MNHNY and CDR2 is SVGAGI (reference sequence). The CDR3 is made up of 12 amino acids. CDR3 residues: CASTPGMNEAFF. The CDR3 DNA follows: TGTGCCAGCACCCCCGGTATGAATGAAGCTTTCTTT.

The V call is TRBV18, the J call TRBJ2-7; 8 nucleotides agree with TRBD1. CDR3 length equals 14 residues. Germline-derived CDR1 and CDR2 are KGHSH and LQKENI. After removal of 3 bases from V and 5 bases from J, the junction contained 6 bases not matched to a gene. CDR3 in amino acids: CASSPDRAFHEQYF. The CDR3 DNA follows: TGTGCCAGCTCACCGGACAGGGCTTTCCACGAGCAGTACTTC.

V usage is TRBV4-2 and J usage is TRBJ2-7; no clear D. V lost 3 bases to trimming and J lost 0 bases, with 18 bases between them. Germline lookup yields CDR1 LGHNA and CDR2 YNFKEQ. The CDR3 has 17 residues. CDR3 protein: CASSQETSKILSYEQYF. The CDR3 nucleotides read TGTGCCAGCAGCCAGGAGACTTCTAAGATACTCTCCTACGAGCAGTACTTC.

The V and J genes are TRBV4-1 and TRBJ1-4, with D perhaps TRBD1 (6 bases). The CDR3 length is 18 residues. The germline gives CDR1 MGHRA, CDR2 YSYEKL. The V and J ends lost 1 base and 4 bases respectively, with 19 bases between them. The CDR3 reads CASSQGSHRERDNEKLFF. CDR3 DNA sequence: TGCGCCAGCAGCCAAGGATCTCACAGGGAGCGAGATAATGAAAAACTGTTTTTT.

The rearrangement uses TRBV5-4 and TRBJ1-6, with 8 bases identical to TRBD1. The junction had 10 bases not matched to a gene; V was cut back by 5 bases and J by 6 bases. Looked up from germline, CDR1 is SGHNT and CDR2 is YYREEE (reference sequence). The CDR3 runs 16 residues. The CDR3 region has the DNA TGTGCCAGCAGATTTACTGACAGGGGTTTTAATTCACCCCTCCACTTT. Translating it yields CASRFTDRGFNSPLHF.

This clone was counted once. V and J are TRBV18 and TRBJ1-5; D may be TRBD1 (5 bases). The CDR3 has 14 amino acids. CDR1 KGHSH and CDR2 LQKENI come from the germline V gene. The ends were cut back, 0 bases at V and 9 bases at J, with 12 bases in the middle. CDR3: CASSPPGPGGPQHF. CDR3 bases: TGTGCCAGCTCACCACCGGGACCGGGGGGGCCCCAGCATTTT.

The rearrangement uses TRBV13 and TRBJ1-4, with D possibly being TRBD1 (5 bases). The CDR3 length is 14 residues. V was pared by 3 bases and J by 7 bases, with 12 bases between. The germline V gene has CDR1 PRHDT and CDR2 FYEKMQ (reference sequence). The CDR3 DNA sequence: TGTGCCAGCAGCTTGGGGCGGCGGAGTGAAAAACTGTTTTTT. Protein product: CASSLGRRSEKLFF.

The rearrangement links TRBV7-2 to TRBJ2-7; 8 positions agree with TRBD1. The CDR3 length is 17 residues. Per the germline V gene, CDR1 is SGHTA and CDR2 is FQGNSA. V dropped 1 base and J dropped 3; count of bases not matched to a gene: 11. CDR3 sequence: CASSLGTSQGECYEQYF. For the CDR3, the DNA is TGTGCCAGCAGCTTAGGAACCTCACAGGGGGAATGCTACGAGCAGTACTTC.

Written as DNA, the CDR3 is TGCGCCAGCAGCCATCCCAGGACAGGAGTTAATGAAAAACTGTTTTTT. Translation: CASSHPRTGVNEKLFF. The V call is TRBV4-3, the J call TRBJ1-4; TRBD1 matches at 7 bases. From germline, CDR1 is LGHNA and CDR2 YSLEER. The CDR3 has 16 amino acids. J was trimmed by 4 bases and V by 3 bases; bases with no gene match: 8.

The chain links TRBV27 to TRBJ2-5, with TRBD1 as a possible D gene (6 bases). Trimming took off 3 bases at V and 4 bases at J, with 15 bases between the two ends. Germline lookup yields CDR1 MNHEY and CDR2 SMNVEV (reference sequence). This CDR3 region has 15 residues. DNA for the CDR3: TGTGCCAGCAGTTTGAGAACAGGGAGACGAGAGACCCAGTACTTC. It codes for CASSLRTGRRETQYF.

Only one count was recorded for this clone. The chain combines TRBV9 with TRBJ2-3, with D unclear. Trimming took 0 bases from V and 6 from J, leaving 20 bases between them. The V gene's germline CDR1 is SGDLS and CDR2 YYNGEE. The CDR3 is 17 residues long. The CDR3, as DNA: TGTGCCAGCAGCGTAGCTACGGGTACTTTTCCTCCCGATACGCAGTATTTT. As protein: CASSVATGTFPPDTQYF.

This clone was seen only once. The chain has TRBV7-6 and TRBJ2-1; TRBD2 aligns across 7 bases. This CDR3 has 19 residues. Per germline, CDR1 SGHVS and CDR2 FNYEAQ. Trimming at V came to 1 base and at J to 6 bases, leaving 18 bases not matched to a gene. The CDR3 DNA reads TGTGCCAGCAGCTTAGGTCTTTGGGTCGTGGGGGGGTCTTCCAATGAGCAGTTCTTC. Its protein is CASSLGLWVVGGSSNEQFF.

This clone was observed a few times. The CDR3 nucleotides are TGCGCCAGCAGCACAGGGGGATCTTCCGACTCCTACGAGCAGTACTTC. Its translation is CASSTGGSSDSYEQYF. J is TRBJ2-7 and V is TRBV5-1; 8 bases align to TRBD1. CDR1 and CDR2 from the germline V gene are SGHRS and YFSETQ. CDR3 length equals 16 residues. Trimming took 4 bases from V and 0 from J; bases not matched to a gene: 9.

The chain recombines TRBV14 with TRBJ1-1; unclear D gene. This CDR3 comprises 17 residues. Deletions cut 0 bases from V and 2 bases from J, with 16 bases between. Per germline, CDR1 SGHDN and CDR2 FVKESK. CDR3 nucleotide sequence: TGTGCCAGCAGCCAAGATCGCAGGCCGAGAGAAAACACTGAAGCTTTCTTT. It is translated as CASSQDRRPRENTEAFF.

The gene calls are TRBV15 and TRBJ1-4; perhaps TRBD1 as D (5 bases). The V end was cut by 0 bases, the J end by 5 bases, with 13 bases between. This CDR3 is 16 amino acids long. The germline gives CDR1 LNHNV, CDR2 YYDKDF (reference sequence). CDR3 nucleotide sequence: TGTGCCACCAGCAGAGATACGGGGGGGGGAAATGAAAAACTGTTTTTT. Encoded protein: CATSRDTGGGNEKLFF.

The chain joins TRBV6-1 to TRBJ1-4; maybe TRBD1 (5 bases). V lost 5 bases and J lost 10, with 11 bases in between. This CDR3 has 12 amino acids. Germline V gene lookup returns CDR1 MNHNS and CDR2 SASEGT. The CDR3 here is CASSQPTGKLFF. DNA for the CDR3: TGTGCCAGCAGTCAACCCACAGGAAAACTGTTTTTT.

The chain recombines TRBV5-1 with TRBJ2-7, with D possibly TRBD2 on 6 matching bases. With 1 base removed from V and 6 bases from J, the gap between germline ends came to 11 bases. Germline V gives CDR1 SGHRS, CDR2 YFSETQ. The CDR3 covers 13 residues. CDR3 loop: CASSLLLGGEQYF. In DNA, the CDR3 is TGCGCCAGCAGCTTGCTCCTCGGGGGCGAGCAGTACTTC. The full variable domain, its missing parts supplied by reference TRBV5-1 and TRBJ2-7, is KAGVTQTPRYLIKTRGQQVTLSCSPISGHRSVSWYQQTPGQGLQFLFEYFSETQRNKGNFPGRFSGRQFSNSRSEMNVSTLELGDSALYLCASSLLLGGEQYFGPGTRLTVT.

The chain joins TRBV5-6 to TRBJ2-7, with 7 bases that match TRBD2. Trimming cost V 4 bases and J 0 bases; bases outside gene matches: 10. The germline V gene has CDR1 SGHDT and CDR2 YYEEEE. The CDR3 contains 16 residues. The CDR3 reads CASSPCRVAGSYEQYF. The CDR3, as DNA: TGTGCCAGCAGCCCGTGTCGGGTAGCGGGCTCCTACGAGCAGTACTTC.

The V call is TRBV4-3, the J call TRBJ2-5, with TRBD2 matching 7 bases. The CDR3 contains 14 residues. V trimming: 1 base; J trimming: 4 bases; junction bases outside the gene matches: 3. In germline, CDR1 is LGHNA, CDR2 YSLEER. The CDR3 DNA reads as TGCGCCAGCAGCCAAGTCGGGGAGGGAGAGACCCAGTACTTC. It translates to CASSQVGEGETQYF.

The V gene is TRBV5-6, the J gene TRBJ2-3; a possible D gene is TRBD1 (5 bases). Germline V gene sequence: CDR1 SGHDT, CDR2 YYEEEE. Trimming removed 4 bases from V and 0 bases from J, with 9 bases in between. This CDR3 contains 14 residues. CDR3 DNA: TGTGCCAGCAGCCATAAGGGGAGCACAGATACGCAGTATTTT. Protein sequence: CASSHKGSTDTQYF.

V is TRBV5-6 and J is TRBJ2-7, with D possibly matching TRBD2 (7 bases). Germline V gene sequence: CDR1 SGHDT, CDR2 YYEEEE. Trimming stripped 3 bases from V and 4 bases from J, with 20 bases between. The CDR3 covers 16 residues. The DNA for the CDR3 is TGTGCCAGCAGCTGGGGGGGCCCGGGGGCCTATTACGAGCAGTACTTC. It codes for CASSWGGPGAYYEQYF.

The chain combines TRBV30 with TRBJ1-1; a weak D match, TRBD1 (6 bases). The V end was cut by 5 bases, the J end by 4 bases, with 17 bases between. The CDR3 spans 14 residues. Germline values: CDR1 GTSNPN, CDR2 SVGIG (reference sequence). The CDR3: CAWHRPGVGTEAFF. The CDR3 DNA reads TGTGCCTGGCACCGACCAGGGGTCGGCACTGAAGCTTTCTTT.

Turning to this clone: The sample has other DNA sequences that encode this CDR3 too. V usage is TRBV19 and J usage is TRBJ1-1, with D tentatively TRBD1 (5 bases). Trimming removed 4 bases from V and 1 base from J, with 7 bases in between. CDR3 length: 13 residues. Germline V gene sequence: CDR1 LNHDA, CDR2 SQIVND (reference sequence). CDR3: CASSSRENTEAFF. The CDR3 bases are TGTGCCAGTAGTAGCAGGGAGAACACTGAAGCTTTCTTT.

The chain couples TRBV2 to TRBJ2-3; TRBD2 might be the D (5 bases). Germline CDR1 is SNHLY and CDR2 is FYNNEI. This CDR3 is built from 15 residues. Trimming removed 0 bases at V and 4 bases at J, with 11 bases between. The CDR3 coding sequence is TGTGCCAGCAGTGAAGCGCTCGGGAATGCAGATACGCAGTATTTT. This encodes CASSEALGNADTQYF.

CDR3 in DNA: TGTGCCAGTCCGGGACAGGGGGCGGCTGGGGCCAACGTCCTGACTTTC. Translated: CASPGQGAAGANVLTF. The chain joins TRBV19 to TRBJ2-6; 12 positions match TRBD1. Losses at the gene ends were 8 bases for V and 2 bases for J; bases not matched to a gene: 4. The CDR3 contains 16 residues. Germline lookup yields CDR1 LNHDA and CDR2 SQIVND (reference sequence).

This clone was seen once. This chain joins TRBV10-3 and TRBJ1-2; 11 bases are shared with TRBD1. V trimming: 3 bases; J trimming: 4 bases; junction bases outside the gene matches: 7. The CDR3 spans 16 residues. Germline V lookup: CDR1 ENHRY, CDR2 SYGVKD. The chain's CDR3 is CAISENRDRGCYGYTF. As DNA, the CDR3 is TGTGCCATCAGTGAAAACCGGGACAGGGGGTGCTATGGCTACACCTTC.

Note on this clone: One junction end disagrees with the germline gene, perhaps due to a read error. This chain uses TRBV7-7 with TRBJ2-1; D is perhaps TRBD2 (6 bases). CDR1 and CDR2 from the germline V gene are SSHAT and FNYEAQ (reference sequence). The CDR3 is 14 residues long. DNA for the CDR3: TGTGCTAGCAGCTTAGCCGGGGGTAACAATGAGCAGTTCTTC. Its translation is CASSLAGGNNEQFF.